Below are 4 T cell receptor beta chains sequenced from a single sample in a study of monozygotic twins with cystic fibrosis. Clones were sequenced by immunoSEQ multiplex PCR, and TCRdb holds only the in-frame ones, with some missing. The data hold 20,000 to 25,000 clones, with 95% to 98% observed a single time. Sequenced material: blood. The receptors come from a girl aged 5 to 17 with cystic fibrosis.

This chain links TRBV7-2 with TRBJ1-1, with D perhaps matching TRBD1 (5 bases). The CDR3 spans 15 residues. Germline V gives CDR1 SGHTA, CDR2 FQGNSA. The V gene lost 1 base and the J gene lost 4 bases, with 13 bases spanning the gap. As DNA, the CDR3 is TGTGCCAGCAGCTTAGGAAGTACGGGGGGCACTGAAGCTTTCTTT. Protein: CASSLGSTGGTEAFF.

This clone was observed a single time. The rearrangement uses TRBV7-2 and TRBJ2-3, with TRBD2 matching over 8 bases. Trimming took 2 bases from V and 3 from J; bases not matched to a gene: 4. Germline lookup yields CDR1 SGHTA and CDR2 FQGNSA. The CDR3 is 15 amino acids. As DNA, the CDR3 is TGTGCCAGCAGCTTAATACTAGCGGTGACAGATACGCAGTATTTT. It is translated as CASSLILAVTDTQYF.

The V and J genes are TRBV11-2 and TRBJ2-7, with 10 bases matching TRBD2. Germline V gene data show CDR1 as SGHAT and CDR2 as FQNNGV. The CDR3 loop spans 15 amino acids. V shed 4 bases, J shed 4 bases, and the junction held 7 bases outside the gene matches. The CDR3 loop is CASSSRLAGIYEQYV. The DNA of the CDR3 is TGTGCCAGCAGCTCGCGACTAGCGGGCATATACGAGCAGTACGTC.

V gene TRBV28 combines with J gene TRBJ1-1; TRBD1 is a possible D gene (6 bases). CDR1 and CDR2 from the germline V gene are MDHEN and SYDVKM. V lost 6 bases and J lost 0, with 14 bases in between. The CDR3 is made up of 15 amino acids. The CDR3 sequence: CASSPSGGLNTEAFF. The CDR3 coding sequence is TGTGCCAGCAGCCCCAGCGGGGGCCTGAACACTGAAGCTTTCTTT.